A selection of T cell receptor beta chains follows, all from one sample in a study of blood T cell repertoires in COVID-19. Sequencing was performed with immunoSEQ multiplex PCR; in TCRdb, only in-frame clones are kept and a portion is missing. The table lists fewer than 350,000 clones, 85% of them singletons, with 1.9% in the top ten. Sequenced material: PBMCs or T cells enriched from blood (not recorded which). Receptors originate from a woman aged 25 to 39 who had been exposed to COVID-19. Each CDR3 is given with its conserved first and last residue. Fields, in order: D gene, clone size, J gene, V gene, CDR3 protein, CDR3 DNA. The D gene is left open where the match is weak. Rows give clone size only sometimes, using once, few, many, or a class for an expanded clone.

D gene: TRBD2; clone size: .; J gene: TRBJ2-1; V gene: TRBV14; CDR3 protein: CASSQEISGRINEQFF; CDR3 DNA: TGTGCCAGCAGCCAAGAGATTAGCGGGAGGATAAATGAGCAGTTCTTC
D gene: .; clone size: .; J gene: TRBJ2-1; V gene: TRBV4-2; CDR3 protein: CASSQEYPSSYNEQFF; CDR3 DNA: TGTGCCAGCAGCCAAGAGTACCCTAGCTCCTACAATGAGCAGTTCTTC
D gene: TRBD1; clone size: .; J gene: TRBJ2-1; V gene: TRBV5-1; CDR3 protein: CASRLGQGMMHEQFF; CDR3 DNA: TGCGCCAGCAGACTCGGACAGGGGATGATGCATGAGCAGTTCTTC
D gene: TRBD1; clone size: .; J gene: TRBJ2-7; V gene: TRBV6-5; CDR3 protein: CASSQPGGLSYEQYF; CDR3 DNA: TGTGCCAGCAGCCAACCAGGGGGCCTCTCCTACGAGCAGTACTTC
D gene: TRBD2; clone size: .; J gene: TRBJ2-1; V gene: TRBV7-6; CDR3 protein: CASSLTSGGTNEQFF; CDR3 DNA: TGTGCCAGCAGCTTAACTAGCGGGGGGACCAATGAGCAGTTCTTC
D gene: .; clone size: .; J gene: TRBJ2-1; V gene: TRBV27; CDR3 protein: CASSSTVYNEQFF; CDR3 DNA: TGTGCCAGCAGTTCGACAGTGTACAATGAGCAGTTCTTC
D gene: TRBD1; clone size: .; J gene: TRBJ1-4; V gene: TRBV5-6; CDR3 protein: CASSPSEQGRNEKLFF; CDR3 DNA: TGTGCCAGCAGTCCCTCTGAACAGGGGAGGAATGAAAAACTGTTTTTT
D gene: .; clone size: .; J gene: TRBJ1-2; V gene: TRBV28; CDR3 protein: CASREGEDYGYTF; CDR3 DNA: TGTGCCAGCAGGGAAGGGGAAGACTATGGCTACACCTTC
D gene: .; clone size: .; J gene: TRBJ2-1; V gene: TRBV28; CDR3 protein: CASNLGALSSYNEQFF; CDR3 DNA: TGTGCCAGCAATTTAGGAGCGTTAAGCTCCTACAATGAGCAGTTCTTC
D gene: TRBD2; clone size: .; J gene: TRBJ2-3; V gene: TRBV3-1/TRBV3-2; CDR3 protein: CASSPDHFLAGGYSDTQYF; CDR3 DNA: TGTGCCAGCAGCCCTGATCATTTTCTAGCGGGAGGGTACTCAGATACGCAGTATTTT
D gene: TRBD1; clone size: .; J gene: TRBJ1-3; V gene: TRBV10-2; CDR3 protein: CASLQGPGNTIYF; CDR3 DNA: TGCGCCAGTTTACAGGGGCCCGGAAACACCATATATTTT
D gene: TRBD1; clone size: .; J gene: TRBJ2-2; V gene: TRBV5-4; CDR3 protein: CASTGDNTGELFF; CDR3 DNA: TGTGCGTCGACAGGGGACAACACCGGGGAGCTGTTTTTT
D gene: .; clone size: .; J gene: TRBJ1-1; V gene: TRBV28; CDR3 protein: CASSFRGSGTEAFF; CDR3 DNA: TGTGCCAGCAGTTTTAGGGGGTCGGGCACTGAAGCTTTCTTT
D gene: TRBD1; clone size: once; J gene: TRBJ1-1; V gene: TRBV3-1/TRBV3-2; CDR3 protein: CASSQRQGNTEAFF; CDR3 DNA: TGTGCCAGCAGCCAAAGACAGGGGAACACTGAAGCTTTCTTT
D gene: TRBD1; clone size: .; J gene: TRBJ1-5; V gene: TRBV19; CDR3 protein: CASSIEDRASQPQHF; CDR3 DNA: TGTGCCAGTAGTATAGAGGACAGGGCTAGTCAGCCCCAGCATTTT
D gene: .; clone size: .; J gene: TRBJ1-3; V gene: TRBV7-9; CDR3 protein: CASSYVLQGYSGNTIYF; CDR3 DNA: TGTGCCAGCAGCTATGTTTTACAGGGTTACTCTGGAAACACCATATATTTT
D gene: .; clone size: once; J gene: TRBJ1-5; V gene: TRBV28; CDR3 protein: CASSPPGGRSNQPQHF; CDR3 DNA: TGTGCCAGCAGCCCACCGGGGGGGCGTAGCAATCAGCCCCAGCATTTT
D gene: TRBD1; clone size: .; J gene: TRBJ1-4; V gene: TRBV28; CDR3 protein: CASSLSTGGGEKLFF; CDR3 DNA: TGTGCCAGCAGTTTATCGACAGGGGGCGGCGAAAAACTGTTTTTT
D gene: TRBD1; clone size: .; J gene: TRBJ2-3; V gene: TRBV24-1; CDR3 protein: CATSDSGQGWSTDTQYF; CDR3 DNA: TGTGCCACCAGTGATTCGGGACAGGGATGGAGCACAGATACGCAGTATTTT
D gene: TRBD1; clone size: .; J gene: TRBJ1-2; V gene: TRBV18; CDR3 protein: CASSPDRAYGYTF; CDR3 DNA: TGTGCCAGCTCACCGGACAGGGCCTATGGCTACACCTTC
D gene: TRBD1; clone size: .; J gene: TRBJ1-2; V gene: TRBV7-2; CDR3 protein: CASSQDRGEFGYTF; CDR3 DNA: TGTGCCAGCAGCCAAGACAGGGGAGAGTTTGGCTACACCTTC
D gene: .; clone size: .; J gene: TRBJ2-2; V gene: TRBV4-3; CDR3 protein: CASSQERGGLWGELFF; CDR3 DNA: TGCGCCAGCAGCCAAGAACGTGGCGGGCTCTGGGGGGAGCTGTTTTTT
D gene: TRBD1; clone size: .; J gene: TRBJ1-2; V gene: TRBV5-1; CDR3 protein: CASSSTGAPNYGYTF; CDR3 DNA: TGCGCCAGCAGCTCTACAGGGGCCCCTAACTATGGCTACACCTTC
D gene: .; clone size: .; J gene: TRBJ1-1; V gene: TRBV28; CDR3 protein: CASSSGGQSAEAFF; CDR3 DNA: TGTGCCAGCAGTTCGGGCGGACAGTCCGCTGAAGCTTTCTTT
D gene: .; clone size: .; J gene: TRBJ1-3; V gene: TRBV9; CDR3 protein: CASSVRTAGNTIYF; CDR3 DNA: TGTGCCAGCAGCGTAAGGACAGCTGGAAACACCATATATTTT
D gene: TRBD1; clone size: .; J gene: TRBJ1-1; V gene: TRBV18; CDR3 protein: CASSEGQLNTEAFF; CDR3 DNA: TGTGCCAGCTCGGAGGGACAGTTGAACACTGAAGCTTTCTTT
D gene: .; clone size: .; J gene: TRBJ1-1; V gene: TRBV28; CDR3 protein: CASRWRPNTEAFF; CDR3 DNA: TGTGCCAGCAGGTGGAGACCTAACACTGAAGCTTTCTTT
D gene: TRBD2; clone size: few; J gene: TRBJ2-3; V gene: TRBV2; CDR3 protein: CASSWTSGTSTDTQYF; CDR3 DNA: TGTGCCAGCAGCTGGACTAGCGGAACTAGCACAGATACGCAGTATTTT
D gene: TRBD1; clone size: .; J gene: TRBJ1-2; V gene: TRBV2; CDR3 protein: CASWDRRSYGYTF; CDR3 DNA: TGTGCCAGCTGGGACAGGCGAAGCTATGGCTACACCTTC
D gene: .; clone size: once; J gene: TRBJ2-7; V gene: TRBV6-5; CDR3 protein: CASTRVGGYEQYF; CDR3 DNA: TGTGCCAGCACGCGGGTGGGCGGCTACGAGCAGTACTTC
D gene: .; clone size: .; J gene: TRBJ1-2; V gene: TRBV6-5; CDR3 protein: CASSPRKGQNYGYTF; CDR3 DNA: TGTGCCAGCAGTCCAAGAAAGGGACAAAACTATGGCTACACCTTC
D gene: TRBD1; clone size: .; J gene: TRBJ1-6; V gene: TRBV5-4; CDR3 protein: CASSSGGTGHNSPLHF; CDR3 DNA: TGTGCCAGCAGCTCTGGTGGGACAGGGCATAATTCACCCCTCCACTTT
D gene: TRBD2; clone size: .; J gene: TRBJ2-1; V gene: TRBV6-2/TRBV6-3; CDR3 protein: CASSYSSGTNYNEQFF; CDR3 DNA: TGTGCCAGCAGTTACTCCTCGGGGACTAATTACAATGAGCAGTTCTTC
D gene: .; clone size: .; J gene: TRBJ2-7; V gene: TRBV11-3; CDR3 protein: CASSREFNYEQYF; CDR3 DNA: TGTGCCAGCAGCCGAGAATTTAACTACGAGCAGTACTTC
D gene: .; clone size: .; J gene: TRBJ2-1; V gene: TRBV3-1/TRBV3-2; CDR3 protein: CASSQEPSINEQFF; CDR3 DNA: TGTGCCAGCAGCCAAGAGCCTAGCATCAATGAGCAGTTCTTC
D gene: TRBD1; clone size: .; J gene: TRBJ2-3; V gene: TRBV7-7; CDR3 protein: CASSTGQGGTDTQYF; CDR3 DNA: TGTGCTAGCAGCACGGGACAGGGAGGAACAGATACGCAGTATTTT
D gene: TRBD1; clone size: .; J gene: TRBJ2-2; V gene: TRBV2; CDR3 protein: CASRGQGAYTGELFF; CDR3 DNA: TGTGCCAGCCGGGGACAGGGGGCGTACACCGGGGAGCTGTTTTTT
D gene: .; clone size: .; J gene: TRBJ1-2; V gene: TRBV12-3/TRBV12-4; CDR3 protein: CASSLGRRGYTF; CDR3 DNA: TGTGCCAGCAGTTTGGGTCGGAGGGGCTACACCTTC
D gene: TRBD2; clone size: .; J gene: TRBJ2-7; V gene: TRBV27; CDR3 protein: CASGRLAGVYEQYF; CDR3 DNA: TGTGCCAGCGGGCGACTAGCGGGAGTTTACGAGCAGTACTTC
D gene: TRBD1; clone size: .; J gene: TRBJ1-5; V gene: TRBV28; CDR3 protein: CASLQGGRQPQHF; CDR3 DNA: TGTGCCAGCCTCCAGGGGGGACGACAGCCCCAGCATTTT
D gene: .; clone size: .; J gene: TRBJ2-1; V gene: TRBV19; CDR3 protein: CASSMGPQVLYNEQFF; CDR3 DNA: TGTGCCAGTAGTATGGGTCCCCAGGTACTTTACAATGAGCAGTTCTTC
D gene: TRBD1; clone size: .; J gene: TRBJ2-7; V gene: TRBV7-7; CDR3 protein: CASSPGRGYEQYF; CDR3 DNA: TGTGCTAGCTCACCAGGCAGGGGGTACGAGCAGTACTTC
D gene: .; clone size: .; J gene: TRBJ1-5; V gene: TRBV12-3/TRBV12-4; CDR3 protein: CASSFGQPQHF; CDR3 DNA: TGTGCCAGCAGTTTCGGGCAGCCCCAGCATTTT
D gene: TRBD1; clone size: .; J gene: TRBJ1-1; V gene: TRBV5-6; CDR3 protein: CASSLDRGWVNTEAFF; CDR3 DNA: TGTGCCAGCAGCTTAGACAGGGGATGGGTGAACACTGAAGCTTTCTTT
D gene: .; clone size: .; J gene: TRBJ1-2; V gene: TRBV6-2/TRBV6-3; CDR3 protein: CASSEGVANYGYTF; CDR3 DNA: TGTGCCAGCAGTGAGGGGGTCGCGAACTATGGCTACACCTTC
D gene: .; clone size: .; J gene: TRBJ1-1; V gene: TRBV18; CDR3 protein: CASSLALNTEAFF; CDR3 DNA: TGTGCCAGCTCATTGGCTTTGAACACTGAAGCTTTCTTT
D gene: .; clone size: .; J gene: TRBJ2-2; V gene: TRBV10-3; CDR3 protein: CAISEKLSPGELFF; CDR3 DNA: TGTGCCATCAGTGAGAAACTATCACCGGGGGAGCTGTTTTTT
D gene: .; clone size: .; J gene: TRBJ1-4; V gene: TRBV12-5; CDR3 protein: CASGLSGTNEKLFF; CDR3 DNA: TGTGCTAGTGGTTTGTCTGGGACAAATGAAAAACTGTTTTTT
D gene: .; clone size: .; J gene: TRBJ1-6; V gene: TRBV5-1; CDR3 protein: CASSPPGVGSPLHF; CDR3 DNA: TGCGCCAGCAGCCCTCCAGGGGTAGGCTCACCCCTCCACTTT
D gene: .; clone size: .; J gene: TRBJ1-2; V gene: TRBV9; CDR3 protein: CASSVVPVYYGYTF; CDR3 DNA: TGTGCCAGCAGCGTAGTACCAGTTTACTATGGCTACACCTTC
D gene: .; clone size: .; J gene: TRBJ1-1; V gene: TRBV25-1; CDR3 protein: CASSEYFDREAFF; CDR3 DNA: TGTGCCAGCAGTGAATATTTCGACAGGGAAGCTTTCTTT
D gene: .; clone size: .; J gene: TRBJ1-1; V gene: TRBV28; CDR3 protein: CASSLLATGNTEAFF; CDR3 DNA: TGTGCCAGCAGTTTACTTGCTACAGGGAACACTGAAGCTTTCTTT
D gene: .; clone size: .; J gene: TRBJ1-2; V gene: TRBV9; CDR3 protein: CASSGAGNYGYTF; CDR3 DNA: TGTGCCAGCAGCGGAGCAGGGAACTATGGCTACACCTTC